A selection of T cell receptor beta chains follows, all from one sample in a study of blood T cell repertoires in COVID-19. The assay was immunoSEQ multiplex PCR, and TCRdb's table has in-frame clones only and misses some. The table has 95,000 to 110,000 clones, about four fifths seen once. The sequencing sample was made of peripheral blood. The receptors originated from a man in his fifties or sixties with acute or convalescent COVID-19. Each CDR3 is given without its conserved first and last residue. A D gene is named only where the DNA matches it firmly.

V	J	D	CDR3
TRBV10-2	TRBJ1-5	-	ASSYSRGAQH
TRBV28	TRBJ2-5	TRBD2	ASSVGLAGVETQY
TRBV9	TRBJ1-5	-	ASSVDPGYSNQPQH
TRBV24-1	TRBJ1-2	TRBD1	ATSDPGTGPPAAT
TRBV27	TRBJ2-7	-	ASSLGQRAYEQY
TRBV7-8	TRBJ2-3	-	ASRSRDTQY
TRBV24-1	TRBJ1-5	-	ATSETGSSNQPQH
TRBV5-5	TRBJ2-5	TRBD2	ASSLEVAGVETQY
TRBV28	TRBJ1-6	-	ASSPLDSPLH
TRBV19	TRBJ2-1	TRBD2	ASTLRTSGYNEQF
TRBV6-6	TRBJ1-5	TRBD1	ASSYRQGSQPQH
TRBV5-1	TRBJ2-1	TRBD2	ASSLNRGDEQF
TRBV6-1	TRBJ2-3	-	ASSERGLSTDTQY